Listed below are T cell receptor beta chains from one sample, sequenced in a study of blood T cells in healthy people across ages. In TCRdb, the 5' RACE reads were re-called with MiXCR into one record per CDR3 protein. This sample has about 2 million distinct CDR3 sequences, with around half found just once. Sequenced: blood. Source of these receptors: a woman in her thirties or forties in good health. Both conserved end residues are part of each CDR3. A D gene is named only where the DNA matches it firmly. The size entry is marked missing in some rows and otherwise reads once, few, many or a size class.

>TRBD1|TRBJ1-1|TRBV10-3|few
CAIREPGQGSAEAFF
TGTGCCATCAGAGAACCCGGACAGGGGTCGGCTGAAGCTTTCTTT
>TRBD1|TRBJ2-7|TRBV28|few
CASSWGTGNYEQYF
TGTGCCAGCAGTTGGGGGACAGGGAACTACGAGCAGTACTTC
>NA|TRBJ2-3|TRBV4-1|NA
CASSIRGLLQAGDTRYF
TGCGCCAGCAGCATCCGGGGACTTCTCCAAGCCGGGGATACGCGGTATTTT
>NA|TRBJ1-5|TRBV20-1|few
CSASSRGWSNQPQHF
TGCAGTGCTTCATCCCGGGGGTGGAGCAATCAGCCCCAGCATTTT
>TRBD1|TRBJ1-2|TRBV7-6|many
CASSSRQGTNYGYTF
TGTGCCAGCAGCTCCCGACAGGGAACCAACTATGGCTACACCTTC
>NA|TRBJ2-7|TRBV27|NA
CASSLSSVGGQRGEQYF
TGTGCCAGCAGTTTATCGTCAGTTGGGGGACAACGGGGCGAGCAGTACTTC
>TRBD1|TRBJ2-6|TRBV12-3/TRBV12-4|NA
CASSATGVLSSGANVLTF
TGTGCCAGCAGTGCCACAGGGGTGCTCAGCTCTGGGGCCAACGTCCTGACTTTC
>NA|TRBJ1-5|TRBV19|NA
CASKAGKQPQHF
TGTGCCAGTAAGGCAGGGAAGCAGCCCCAGCATTTT
>TRBD2|TRBJ2-7|TRBV20-1|few
CSAELAGGRHYEQYF
TGCAGTGCGGAGCTAGCGGGGGGCCGACACTACGAGCAGTACTTC
>TRBD2|TRBJ2-5|TRBV12-3/TRBV12-4|NA
CASSLVRREGQETQYF
TGTGCCAGCAGTTTAGTGCGCAGGGAGGGTCAAGAGACCCAGTACTTC
>NA|TRBJ2-5|TRBV27|NA
CASSQPGRATQYF
TGTGCCAGCAGTCAACCGGGACGGGCGACCCAGTACTTC
>TRBD2|TRBJ2-5|TRBV20-1|NA
CSARVAGGEPQETQYF
TGCAGTGCTAGAGTCGCCGGGGGGGAACCCCAAGAGACCCAGTACTTC
>NA|TRBJ1-2|TRBV20-1|once
CSARAIGRGGPAYGYTF
TGCAGTGCTAGAGCGATCGGGAGGGGGGGACCGGCCTATGGCTACACCTTC
>NA|TRBJ2-3|TRBV27|NA
CASGPSVRGPWHTQYF
TGTGCCAGCGGACCTAGCGTGCGGGGACCTTGGCATACGCAGTATTTT
>NA|TRBJ2-7|TRBV5-1|NA
CASSLEGAIPSYEQYF
TGCGCCAGCAGCTTGGAAGGGGCCATACCCTCCTACGAGCAGTACTTC
>NA|TRBJ2-3|TRBV5-1|NA
CASSLGRRPTDTQYF
TGCGCCAGCAGCTTAGGCAGGAGGCCAACAGATACGCAGTATTTT
>NA|TRBJ2-2|TRBV6-6|few
CASRTDGTLWTGELFF
TGTGCCAGCAGAACTGACGGGACATTATGGACCGGGGAGCTGTTTTTT
>NA|TRBJ2-7|TRBV5-1|few
CARKYCKSYEQYF
TGCGCCAGAAAATACTGCAAATCCTACGAGCAGTACTTC
>NA|TRBJ1-1|TRBV7-9|NA
CASSFLQGITEAFF
TGTGCCAGCAGCTTCCTTCAGGGAATAACTGAAGCTTTCTTT
>TRBD1|TRBJ2-7|TRBV5-1|NA
CASSLNPRTGGIEQYF
TGCGCCAGCAGCTTAAACCCGAGGACAGGGGGGATTGAGCAGTACTTC
>TRBD1|TRBJ2-6|TRBV7-9|few
CASRPDRAYSGANVLTF
TGTGCCAGCCGACCCGACAGGGCGTATTCTGGGGCCAACGTCCTGACTTTC
>NA|TRBJ2-1|TRBV7-9|once
CASSLSSQSNEQFF
TGTGCCAGCAGCTTATCCTCACAGAGCAATGAGCAGTTCTTC
>NA|TRBJ2-7|TRBV25-1|NA
CAGGGVGADEQYF
TGTGCCGGAGGGGGGGTTGGGGCCGACGAGCAGTACTTC
>NA|TRBJ2-5|TRBV7-2|NA
CASSPTTSTGSETQYF
TGTGCCAGCAGCCCCACAACCTCGACGGGGTCAGAGACCCAGTACTTC